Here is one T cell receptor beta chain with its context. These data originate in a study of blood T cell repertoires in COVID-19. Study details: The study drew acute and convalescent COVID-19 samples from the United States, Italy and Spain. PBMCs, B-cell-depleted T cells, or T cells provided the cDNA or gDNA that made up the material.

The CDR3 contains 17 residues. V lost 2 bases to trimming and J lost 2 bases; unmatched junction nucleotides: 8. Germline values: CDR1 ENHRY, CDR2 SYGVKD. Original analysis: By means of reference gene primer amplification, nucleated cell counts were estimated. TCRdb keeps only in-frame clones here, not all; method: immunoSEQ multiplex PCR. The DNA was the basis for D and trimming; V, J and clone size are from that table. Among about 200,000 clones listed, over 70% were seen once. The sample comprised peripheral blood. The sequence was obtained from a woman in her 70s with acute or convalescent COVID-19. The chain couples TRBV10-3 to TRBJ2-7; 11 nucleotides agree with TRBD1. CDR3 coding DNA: TGTGCCATCAGTGAGGCTGGAGGGACAGGGGGTCCCTACGAGCAGTACTTC. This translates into CAISEAGGTGGPYEQYF.